The 6 T cell receptor beta chains given below trace back to one sample, sequenced in a study of breast tumors, draining lymph nodes, adjacent tissues (dated by TCRdb to between 2015 and 2016). The method was multiplex PCR. For sequencing, an Illumina HiSeq 2000 was employed. Starting from the raw public reads, TCRdb applied fastp trimming at Q25, assembled clones with MiXCR and retained in-frame beta chains. All rows with the same CDR3 protein become a single entry with the most common DNA and genes. This sample comprises fewer than 300,000 distinct CDR3 sequences, less than 40% of them detected only once. Of the sample, approximately 1.4% is held by the ten largest clones. The lymph node samples were taken from the axillary draining lymph nodes of breast cancer patients. Source material: axillary lymph node tissue. The receptors here all came from a female donor with breast cancer. Some clones in this sample may be carry-over from other donors' samples.

Regarding this clonotype: A single base separates this from a much larger clone, so it may be a read error. The rearrangement uses TRBV7-6 and TRBJ1-1; no definite D call. The CDR3 length is 14 residues. Per the germline V gene, CDR1 is SGHVS and CDR2 is FNYEAQ. The CDR3 spells CASSLAGANTETFF. CDR3 sequence (DNA): TGTGCCAGCAGCTTAGCGGGAGCGAACACTGAAACTTTCTTT.

The chain has TRBV20-1 and TRBJ1-6; D is uncertain. The CDR3 is 14 amino acids. V gave up 3 bases and J gave up 7 bases, with 13 bases separating them. Germline V gene lookup returns CDR1 DFQATT and CDR2 SNEGSKA (reference sequence). Here the CDR3 DNA reads TGCAGTGCTAGGGATATGACCGTAAATTCACCCCTCCACTTT. It encodes CSARDMTVNSPLHF.

This chain links TRBV6-2 or TRBV6-3 with TRBJ1-5; D is unresolved. Germline V gene sequence: CDR1 MNHEY, CDR2 SVGEGT. The CDR3 spans 13 residues. The V end lost 6 bases, the J end lost 5 bases, and 11 bases lay between the germline ends. The CDR3 is CASSLRAHQPQHF. The CDR3, as DNA: TGTGCCAGCAGCCTCCGGGCCCATCAGCCCCAGCATTTT.

This clonotype was counted at least ten times. The chain carries TRBV19 and TRBJ1-3; 9 bases are a match to TRBD1. Per germline, CDR1 LNHDA and CDR2 SQIVND (reference sequence). The CDR3 extends over 16 amino acids. V dropped 6 bases and J dropped 1; count of bases not matched to a gene: 7. The CDR3 region has the DNA TGTGCCAGTAGGCCCCGGGACAGGGTATCTGGAAACACCATATATTTT. This sequence encodes CASRPRDRVSGNTIYF.

CDR3 nucleotides: TGCAGTGCTAGTAGGGTTTACGAGCAGTACTTC. This gives the protein CSASRVYEQYF. The chain has TRBV20-1 and TRBJ2-7; D not certain. V was cut by 3 bases and J by 4 bases, with 7 bases left in between. Germline CDR1 DFQATT, CDR2 SNEGSKA (reference sequence). The CDR3 is made up of 11 amino acids.

This clonotype was seen just once. The missing conserved phenylalanine or tryptophan at the end of this CDR3 makes a read error likely. J is TRBJ1-6 and V is TRBV30, with 7 nucleotides matching TRBD1. The trim removed 2 bases at V and 14 bases at J, leaving 6 bases unmatched. CDR3 length: 12 residues. Germline CDR1 and CDR2: GTSNPN and SVGIG (reference sequence). The CDR3 region is CAWSIDRVTLHY. CDR3 bases: TGTGCCTGGAGTATTGACAGGGTAACCCTCCACTAT.